The rows below give T cell receptor beta chains drawn from one sample of a study of early T cells in non-severe SARS-CoV-2 infection. TCRdb itself ran the 5' RACE reads through MiXCR, one entry per CDR3 protein. The sample records about 58,000 distinct CDR3 sequences, about 12% being singletons. The material was whole blood, obtained at baseline. The receptors shown here come from an adult who was a healthcare worker with PCR-confirmed SARS-CoV-2 infection or an uninfected control (not recorded which). The donor label of this sample is uncertain. Each CDR3 is given with its conserved first and last residue. A D gene is named only where the DNA matches it firmly. The size entry is marked missing in some rows and otherwise reads once, few, many or a size class.

v_gene	abundance	j_gene	d_gene	CDR3aa	CDR3nt
TRBV5-1	NA	TRBJ1-4	NA	CASSFLATNEKLFF	TGCGCCAGCAGCTTCCTGGCAACTAATGAAAAACTGTTTTTT
TRBV2	NA	TRBJ1-6	TRBD1	CASTDGTASPLHF	TGTGCCAGCACCGACGGGACAGCTTCACCCCTCCACTTT
TRBV5-4	few	TRBJ2-3	NA	CASSLVPRPPDTQYF	TGTGCCAGCAGCTTGGTCCCCAGGCCCCCAGATACGCAGTATTTT
TRBV7-3	NA	TRBJ2-2	TRBD2	CASSPPSGMNTGELFF	TGTGCCAGCAGTCCCCCTAGCGGGATGAACACCGGGGAGCTGTTTTTT
TRBV6-6	NA	TRBJ1-1	TRBD1	CASRPGQALIEAFF	TGTGCCAGCAGACCGGGACAGGCCTTAATTGAAGCTTTCTTT
TRBV12-3/TRBV12-4	NA	TRBJ2-1	TRBD1	CASSYVAGTGGRREQFF	TGTGCCAGCAGTTATGTGGCTGGGACAGGGGGCCGGCGCGAGCAGTTCTTC
TRBV5-1	NA	TRBJ1-6	NA	CASSSAGRNISPLHF	TGCGCCAGCAGCTCAGCGGGACGGAATATCTCACCCCTCCACTTT
TRBV20-1	few	TRBJ2-3	TRBD1	CSASGGVEGAGKTQYF	TGCAGTGCTAGCGGAGGAGTAGAGGGGGCCGGAAAGACGCAGTATTTT
TRBV20-1	many	TRBJ1-2	NA	CSANYLYGYTF	TGCAGTGCCAACTACCTGTATGGCTACACCTTC
TRBV3-1	few	TRBJ1-5	NA	CASSQRGNQPQHF	TGTGCCAGCAGCCAGAGGGGCAATCAGCCCCAGCATTTT
TRBV6-5	many	TRBJ1-1	NA	CASSYAEMNTEAFF	TGTGCCAGCAGTTACGCCGAAATGAACACTGAAGCTTTCTTT
TRBV6-1	few	TRBJ1-2	TRBD1	CASSASGTGGDGYTF	TGTGCCAGCAGTGCATCCGGGACAGGGGGCGATGGCTACACCTTC
TRBV9	NA	TRBJ2-1	TRBD1	CASSEGQMNEQFF	TGTGCCAGCAGCGAGGGACAGATGAATGAGCAGTTCTTC
TRBV7-9	NA	TRBJ1-3	NA	CASSSTDSSGNTIYF	TGTGCCAGCAGCTCTACGGACAGCTCTGGAAACACCATATATTTT
TRBV19	few	TRBJ1-2	NA	CASKGLYGYTF	TGTGCCAGTAAAGGACTATATGGCTACACCTTC
TRBV18	NA	TRBJ1-2	NA	CASSPAGDYGYTF	TGTGCCAGCTCACCAGCAGGGGACTATGGCTACACCTTC
TRBV28	many	TRBJ2-5	NA	CASSLRDFQETQYF	TGTGCCAGCAGCCTCCGGGACTTCCAAGAGACCCAGTACTTC
TRBV12-3/TRBV12-4	few	TRBJ1-4	NA	CASSLAGEKLFF	TGTGCCAGCAGTTTAGCGGGTGAAAAACTGTTTTTT
TRBV19	NA	TRBJ2-5	NA	CASSIQGKGETQYF	TGTGCCAGTAGTATCCAAGGGAAGGGTGAGACCCAGTACTTC
TRBV5-1	few	TRBJ1-1	NA	CASTDYMNTEAFF	TGCGCCAGCACAGACTACATGAACACTGAAGCTTTCTTT
TRBV29-1	few	TRBJ1-5	TRBD1	CSVGDRGYQPQHF	TGCAGCGTTGGGGACAGAGGATATCAGCCCCAGCATTTT
TRBV6-5	few	TRBJ1-1	NA	CASSHTTSTEAFF	TGTGCCAGCAGCCACACGACCAGCACTGAAGCTTTCTTT
TRBV4-1	many	TRBJ2-2	TRBD1	CASSHQPGGATWNTGELFF	TGCGCCAGCAGCCATCAACCAGGGGGCGCGACTTGGAATACCGGGGAGCTGTTTTTT
TRBV5-4	NA	TRBJ1-5	TRBD1	CASSFTGTGRNQPQHF	TGTGCCAGCAGCTTCACCGGGACAGGGCGCAATCAGCCCCAGCATTTT
TRBV11-2	many	TRBJ2-3	NA	CASSLVQGSTDTQYF	TGTGCCAGCAGCTTAGTGCAGGGAAGCACAGATACGCAGTATTTT
TRBV29-1	few	TRBJ1-1	NA	CSVDQRTVEAFF	TGCAGCGTTGACCAACGGACAGTTGAAGCTTTCTTT
TRBV7-3	many	TRBJ2-1	TRBD2	CASSLGGGLAGFNEQFF	TGTGCCAGCAGCTTAGGTGGGGGACTAGCTGGCTTCAATGAGCAGTTCTTC
TRBV27	few	TRBJ2-3	NA	CASSLYDTQYF	TGTGCCAGCAGTTTGTATGATACGCAGTATTTT
TRBV11-2	few	TRBJ2-3	TRBD1	CASSDEGTGDGTDTQYF	TGTGCCAGCAGCGACGAGGGGACAGGCGATGGGACAGATACGCAGTATTTT
TRBV7-3	many	TRBJ1-6	NA	CASSLYRANSPLHF	TGTGCCAGCAGCTTATACAGGGCAAATTCACCCCTCCACTTT
TRBV5-4	few	TRBJ2-4	NA	CASSLDYTGNKNIQYF	TGTGCCAGCAGCTTGGACTATACGGGAAACAAAAACATTCAGTACTTC
TRBV20-1	NA	TRBJ1-6	TRBD1	CSARGDRVDSPLHF	TGCAGTGCAAGGGGAGACAGGGTGGATTCACCCCTCCACTTT
TRBV7-2	few	TRBJ1-3	TRBD1	CASSPRQGRAGNTIYF	TGTGCCAGCAGCCCCCGACAGGGAAGAGCTGGAAACACCATATATTTT
TRBV7-3	NA	TRBJ1-1	NA	CASSLTPGLNTEAFF	TGTGCCAGCAGCTTAACCCCGGGTCTGAACACTGAAGCTTTCTTT
TRBV5-1	few	TRBJ2-5	TRBD1	CASSLDRGPRNGETQYF	TGCGCCAGCAGCCTGGACAGGGGCCCACGCAATGGCGAGACCCAGTACTTC
TRBV18	many	TRBJ1-4	NA	CASSPNIIRASNEKLFF	TGTGCCAGCTCACCGAACATCATTAGGGCTTCTAATGAAAAACTGTTTTTT
TRBV6-4	NA	TRBJ1-5	NA	CASSDLSDPSNQPQHF	TGTGCCAGCAGTGACCTGTCAGACCCTAGCAATCAGCCCCAGCATTTT
TRBV2	few	TRBJ1-4	NA	CASRIRGAGEEKLFF	TGTGCCAGCAGGATCAGGGGCGCCGGGGAGGAAAAACTGTTTTTT
TRBV30	NA	TRBJ1-1	NA	CAWSRENTEAFF	TGTGCCTGGAGTAGGGAGAACACTGAAGCTTTCTTT
TRBV12-3/TRBV12-4	NA	TRBJ1-5	TRBD1	CASSSRQGGNQPQHF	TGTGCCAGCAGTTCCCGACAGGGGGGCAATCAGCCCCAGCATTTT
TRBV13	few	TRBJ2-2	NA	CASIIGGPNTGELFF	TGTGCCAGCATCATAGGGGGGCCGAACACCGGGGAGCTGTTTTTT
TRBV7-8	many	TRBJ2-1	TRBD1	CASSWAGGAVEEYNEQFF	TGTGCCAGCAGTTGGGCAGGGGGCGCGGTAGAAGAGTACAATGAGCAGTTCTTC
TRBV12-3/TRBV12-4	NA	TRBJ2-4	NA	CASSTGRSPKNIQYF	TGTGCCAGCAGCACAGGGAGATCGCCCAAAAACATTCAGTACTTC
TRBV14	NA	TRBJ2-4	NA	CASSQEGGTEKNIQYF	TGTGCCAGCAGCCAAGAGGGCGGGACAGAGAAAAACATTCAGTACTTC
TRBV29-1	many	TRBJ2-5	NA	CSVEENSRETQYF	TGCAGCGTTGAAGAGAACAGCCGAGAGACCCAGTACTTC
TRBV7-7	few	TRBJ2-5	NA	CASSSREKETQYF	TGTGCCAGCAGCTCCCGGGAAAAAGAGACCCAGTACTTC
TRBV7-6	few	TRBJ1-2	NA	CASSLLGEDLYGYTF	TGTGCCAGCAGCTTACTAGGGGAGGATCTCTATGGCTACACCTTC
TRBV11-3	few	TRBJ2-1	NA	CASSSFLNSEQFF	TGTGCCAGCAGCTCATTTTTAAATTCTGAGCAGTTCTTC
TRBV19	many	TRBJ2-2	TRBD2	CASRAGADTGELFF	TGTGCCAGTAGAGCGGGGGCGGACACCGGGGAGCTGTTTTTT
TRBV24-1	many	TRBJ2-2	TRBD1	CATSGDRGRSGELFF	TGTGCCACCAGTGGAGACAGGGGGCGATCCGGGGAGCTGTTTTTT
TRBV4-1	few	TRBJ1-6	NA	CASSQTGAGDSPLHF	TGCGCCAGCAGCCAGACGGGAGCAGGGGATTCACCCCTCCACTTT
TRBV4-1	NA	TRBJ2-5	TRBD1	CASSPRQGEETQYF	TGCGCCAGCAGCCCGCGACAGGGAGAAGAGACCCAGTACTTC
TRBV20-1	NA	TRBJ2-1	NA	CSASRGDSYNEQFF	TGCAGTGCTAGTAGGGGCGACTCCTACAATGAGCAGTTCTTC
TRBV5-5	many	TRBJ2-1	NA	CASSLLGANEQFF	TGTGCCAGCAGCTTATTGGGGGCTAATGAGCAGTTCTTC
TRBV7-6	few	TRBJ2-1	NA	CASSLIGSEQFF	TGTGCCAGCAGCTTAATAGGAAGTGAGCAGTTCTTC
TRBV3-1	NA	TRBJ1-6	NA	CASSRQTNSPLHF	TGTGCCAGCAGCCGACAGACCAATTCACCCCTCCACTTT
TRBV2	many	TRBJ2-2	NA	CASNTAATGELFF	TGTGCCAGCAACACGGCAGCTACCGGGGAGCTGTTTTTT